Below, 8 T cell receptor beta chains from the same sample are listed, as sequenced in a study of cytomegalovirus exposure and HLA in healthy donors. The PCR was carried out with 60 Vbeta primers and 13 Jbeta primers. Data came from immunoSEQ multiplex PCR; TCRdb stores just in-frame clones and leaves some out. The sample lists around 90,000 clones; around three quarters were seen once. The sequencing sample was made of PBMCs. These receptors were taken from a man younger than 40 in good health and CMV-seronegative.

The V call is TRBV28, the J call TRBJ2-1, with a tentative D call TRBD1 (6 bases). Trimming stripped 8 bases from V and 9 bases from J, with 20 bases between. There are 14 residues in the CDR3. Germline CDR1 reads MDHEN; CDR2 reads SYDVKM. CDR3 protein: CASGITQGGPEQFF. CDR3 nucleotide sequence: TGTGCCAGCGGAATAACACAAGGGGGTCCTGAGCAGTTCTTC.

V and J are TRBV6-1 and TRBJ1-4, with 10 bases lining up with TRBD1. Germline V CDR1 and CDR2: MNHNS, SASEGT. The V segment lost 4 bases and the J segment 8 bases; nucleotides outside the gene matches: 10. The CDR3 consists of 16 residues. The CDR3 here is CASSATGQGDREKLFF. CDR3 coding DNA: TGTGCCAGCAGTGCCACCGGACAGGGGGATCGAGAAAAACTGTTTTTT.

This clone came up a few times. The CDR3 region is CASSITRGRTEAFF. In DNA form, the CDR3 reads TGTGCCAGTAGTATCACCAGGGGGCGGACTGAAGCTTTCTTT. The rearrangement links TRBV19 to TRBJ1-1, with 8 positions matching TRBD1. Germline V gene sequence: CDR1 LNHDA, CDR2 SQIVND (reference sequence). This CDR3 has 14 amino acids. The junction had 5 bases not matched to a gene; V was cut back by 3 bases and J by 5 bases.

The chain carries TRBV18 and TRBJ2-3; 9 bases line up with TRBD2. The junction had 4 bases not matched to a gene; V was cut back by 2 bases and J by 4 bases. The CDR3 is made up of 15 amino acids. CDR1 is KGHSH and CDR2 is LQKENI in the germline V gene. This CDR3 is CASSPLSGRSDTQYF. The DNA of the CDR3 is TGTGCCAGCTCACCATTAAGCGGGAGGTCAGATACGCAGTATTTT.

The chain recombines TRBV5-4 with TRBJ1-1; 9 bases align to TRBD1. The CDR3 consists of 16 residues. Trimming at V came to 4 bases and at J to 1 base, leaving 8 bases not matched to a gene. Per the germline V gene, CDR1 is SGHNT and CDR2 is YYREEE (reference sequence). For the CDR3, the DNA is TGTGCCAGCAGCCCTGACAGGGGGACGTGGAACACTGAAGCTTTCTTT. It codes for CASSPDRGTWNTEAFF.

The rearrangement joins TRBV5-1 to TRBJ1-2; 7 bases align to TRBD1. Per the germline V gene, CDR1 is SGHRS and CDR2 is YFSETQ. This CDR3 is 13 amino acids long. After removal of 1 base from V and 8 bases from J, the junction contained 5 bases not matched to a gene. CDR3 region: CASSLTGDGGYTF. The CDR3 nucleotides read TGCGCCAGCAGCTTGACAGGGGATGGCGGCTACACCTTC.

The rearrangement uses TRBV7-8 and TRBJ2-5; 13 nucleotides match TRBD2. The junction had 7 bases not matched to a gene; V was cut back by 5 bases and J by 1 base. The CDR3 spans 17 residues. Looked up from germline, CDR1 is SGHVS and CDR2 is FQNEAQ. The CDR3 is CASSPGLAGATQETQYF. In DNA form, the CDR3 reads TGTGCCAGCAGCCCTGGACTAGCGGGGGCAACCCAAGAGACCCAGTACTTC.

V usage is TRBV30 and J usage is TRBJ1-1; D not resolved. CDR1 GTSNPN and CDR2 SVGIG come from the germline V gene (reference sequence). CDR3 length equals 15 residues. Trimming left V 1 base short and J 2 bases short, with 14 bases between. The CDR3 nucleotides read TGTGCCTGGAGTGCCCGCCGGTGGGCCAACACTGAAGCTTTCTTT. Amino acid sequence: CAWSARRWANTEAFF.